The entry below describes one T cell receptor beta chain. It lacks a known antigen. No base qualities exist here, and no much larger clone lies one base off it. Including cysteine and phenylalanine, the CDR3 has 17 amino acids. The entry retains the CDR3 DNA only, 51 bases that are in frame from base 1. The germline V gene (reference sequence) provides CDR1 LNHNV and CDR2 YYDKDF. The V and J ends are trimmed by 2 bases and 1 base, leaving 17 bases between them. The source of the sample is a study of blood T cell repertoires in COVID-19 (dated by TCRdb to the early 2020s). A note on the overall study: The collaborator samples originated in the United States, Italy and Spain and spanned the acute and convalescent phases of COVID-19. The material from the prospective study consisted of cDNA or gDNA derived from T cells, B-cell-depleted T cells, or PBMCs. The dataset comprised deeply sampled blood TCRbeta repertoires from subjects exposed to, actively infected with, or recovered from COVID-19. The repertoires were released in a freely available public database meant as a resource for research on the immune response to SARS-CoV-2. Samples came from the ongoing ImmuneRACE study (first 160 participants) plus 1,254 subjects from 6 global collaborators. The sample metadata nearly always contained a de-identified subject ID, COVID-19 status, age in years and sex. Where available, HLA class I and class II types were obtained from metadata supplied by the sample provider rather than from assay-based typing.

One collaborating source in Seattle enrolled patients while the patients were actively infected and followed the patients over time throughout the course of disease. Collaborating institutions collected whole blood in K2EDTA tubes following their own protocols. Collaborator samples were shipped for TCRbeta analysis as frozen whole blood, isolated PBMCs, or DNA extracted from either sample type. TCRbeta CDR3 regions were amplified from genomic DNA using the immunoSEQ Assay, a bias-controlled multiplex PCR. The paper's processing steps were these. The number of nucleated cells in each sample was estimated from the amplification of reference gene primers within the assay. To quantify the absolute abundance of each unique TCRbeta CDR3 rearrangement, sequence reads were collapsed and filtered. For each sample, productive Simpson clonality was calculated as the square root of Simpson's diversity index across productive rearrangements. Held by TCRdb, this immuneACCESS table contains in-frame sequences only and omits some clones. Under half of the omission traces to an unresolved V gene where checked; the cause of the rest is unknown. V, J and clone size were drawn from that table, and D and trimming were deduced from the DNA. Here the sample has 120,000 to 150,000 clones; 80% to 90% occur a single time. 6.5% to 9.5% of the sample is held by the ten biggest clonotypes.

Here is what the overall study found, with its caveats: Clinical and demographic metadata were provided uncurated, with the amount varying by source and participant.

Sequencing was performed on peripheral blood. This sequence was found in a woman aged 60 to 75 with COVID-19, enrolled during active disease. Recombination joined TRBV15 with TRBJ1-2, and the D gene may be TRBD1, 6 bases matching. CDR3 protein: CATSRFTGTKDNYGYTF. The DNA is TGTGCCACCAGCAGATTCACCGGGACAAAAGATAACTATGGCTACACCTTC.